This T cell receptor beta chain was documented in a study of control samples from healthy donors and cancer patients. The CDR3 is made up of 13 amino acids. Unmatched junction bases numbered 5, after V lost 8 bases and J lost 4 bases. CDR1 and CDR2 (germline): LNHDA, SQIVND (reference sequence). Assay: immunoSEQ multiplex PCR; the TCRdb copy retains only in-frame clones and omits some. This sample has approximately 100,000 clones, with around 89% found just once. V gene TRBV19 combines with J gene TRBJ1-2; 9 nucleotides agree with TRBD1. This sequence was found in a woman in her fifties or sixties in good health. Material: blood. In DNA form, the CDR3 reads TGTGCCAGTTGGACAGGGGTGGGCTATGGCTACACCTTC. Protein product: CASWTGVGYGYTF.